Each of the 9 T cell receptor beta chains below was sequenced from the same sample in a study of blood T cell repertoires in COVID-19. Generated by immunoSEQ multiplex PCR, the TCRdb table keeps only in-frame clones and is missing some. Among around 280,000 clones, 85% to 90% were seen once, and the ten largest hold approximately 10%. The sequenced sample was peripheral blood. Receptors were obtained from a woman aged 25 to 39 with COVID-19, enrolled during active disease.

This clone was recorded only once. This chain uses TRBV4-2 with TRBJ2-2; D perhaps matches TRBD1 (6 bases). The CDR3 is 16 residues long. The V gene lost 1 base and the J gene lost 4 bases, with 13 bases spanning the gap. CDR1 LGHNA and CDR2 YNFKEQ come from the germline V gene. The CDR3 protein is CASSQGAQGSTGELFF. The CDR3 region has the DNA TGTGCCAGCAGCCAAGGGGCGCAGGGGTCCACCGGGGAGCTGTTTTTT.

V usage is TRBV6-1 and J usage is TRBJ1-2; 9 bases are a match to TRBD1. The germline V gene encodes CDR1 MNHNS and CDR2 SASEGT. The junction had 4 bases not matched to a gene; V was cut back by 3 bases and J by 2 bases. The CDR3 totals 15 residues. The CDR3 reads CASSDFGTGNYGYTF. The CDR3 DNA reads TGTGCCAGCAGTGATTTTGGGACAGGGAACTATGGCTACACCTTC.

The CDR3 DNA reads TGTGCCAGCAGCCCCGGGGGAACTAGCAATCAGCCCCAGCATTTT. It specifies CASSPGGTSNQPQHF. This chain uses TRBV5-5 with TRBJ1-5, with D possibly TRBD1 on 5 matching bases. Trimming pared 4 bases from V and 0 bases from J, leaving 11 bases between. This CDR3 has 15 amino acids. CDR1 and CDR2 (germline): SGHKS, YYEKEE (reference sequence).

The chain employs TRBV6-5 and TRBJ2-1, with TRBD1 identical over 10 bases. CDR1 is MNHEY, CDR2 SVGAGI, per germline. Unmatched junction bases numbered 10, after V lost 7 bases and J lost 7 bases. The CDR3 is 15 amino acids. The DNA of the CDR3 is TGTGCCAGCACCCTTGACAGGGGGCTTATGAATGAGCAGTTCTTC. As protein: CASTLDRGLMNEQFF.

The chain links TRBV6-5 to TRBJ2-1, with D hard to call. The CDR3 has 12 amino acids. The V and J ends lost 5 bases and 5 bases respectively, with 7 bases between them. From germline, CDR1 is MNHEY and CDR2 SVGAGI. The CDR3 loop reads CASSPGDNEQFF. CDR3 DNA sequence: TGTGCCAGCAGTCCCGGAGACAATGAGCAGTTCTTC.

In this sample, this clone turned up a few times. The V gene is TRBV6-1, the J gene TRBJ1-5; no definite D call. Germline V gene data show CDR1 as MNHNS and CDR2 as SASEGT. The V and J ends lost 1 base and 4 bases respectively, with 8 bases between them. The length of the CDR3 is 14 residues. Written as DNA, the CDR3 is TGTGCCAGCAGTGAAGGCACAGAAAATCAGCCCCAGCATTTT. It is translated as CASSEGTENQPQHF.

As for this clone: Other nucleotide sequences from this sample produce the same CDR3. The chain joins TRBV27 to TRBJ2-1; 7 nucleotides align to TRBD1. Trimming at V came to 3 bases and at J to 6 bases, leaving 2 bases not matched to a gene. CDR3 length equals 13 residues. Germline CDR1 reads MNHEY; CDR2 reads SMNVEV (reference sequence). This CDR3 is CASSLSGGNEQFF. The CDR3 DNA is TGTGCCAGCAGTTTGTCAGGGGGCAATGAGCAGTTCTTC.

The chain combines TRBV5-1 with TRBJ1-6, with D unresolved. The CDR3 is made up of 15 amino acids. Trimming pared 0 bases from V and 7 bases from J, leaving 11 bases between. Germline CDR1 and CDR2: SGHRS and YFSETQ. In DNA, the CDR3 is TGCGCCAGCAGCTTGGGTCAATCGGGGAATTCACCCCTCCACTTT. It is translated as CASSLGQSGNSPLHF.

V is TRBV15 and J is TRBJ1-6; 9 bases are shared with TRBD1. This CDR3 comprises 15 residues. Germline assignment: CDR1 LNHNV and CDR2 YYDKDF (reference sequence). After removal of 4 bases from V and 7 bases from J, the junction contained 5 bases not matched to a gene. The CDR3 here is CATSTRGQGNSPLHF. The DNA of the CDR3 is TGTGCCACCAGCACCCGGGGACAGGGAAATTCACCCCTCCACTTT.